These 20 T cell receptor beta chains came from one sample sequenced in a study of OX40 agonist ivuxolimab in advanced cancers. Library preparation employed the immunoSEQ multiplex PCR assay. The clones in this table, taken by TCRdb from immuneACCESS, are in-frame only. Not every clone is retained; where verified, under half of the shortfall comes from an unresolved V gene, and the cause of the rest is unknown. This sample lists almost 45,000 clones; approximately 85% were detected once. Around 19% of the sample comes from the top ten. Sequences were derived from CD4+ or CD8+ T cells sorted from blood, sampled in a trial of the OX40 agonist ivuxolimab. The receptors originated from an adult with an advanced solid tumor such as melanoma, head and neck, liver or kidney cancer.

J is TRBJ1-1 and V is TRBV30; D unresolved. Germline CDR1 is GTSNPN and CDR2 is SVGIG (reference sequence). V lost 3 bases and J lost 2, with 7 bases in between. The CDR3 is 12 amino acids. The CDR3 DNA sequence: TGTGCCTGGAGGCGGGGAAACACTGAAGCTTTCTTT. Translated: CAWRRGNTEAFF.

V and J are TRBV4-2 and TRBJ1-5; no definite D call. V dropped 5 bases and J dropped 0 bases, with 11 bases sitting between them. The length of the CDR3 is 15 residues. CDR1 and CDR2 (germline): LGHNA, YNFKEQ. DNA of the CDR3: TGTGCCAGCAGCTTGCCAGTTTATAGCAATCAGCCCCAGCATTTT. Residues: CASSLPVYSNQPQHF.

This sequence joins TRBV7-8 and TRBJ1-5; D gene uncertain. Germline V CDR1 and CDR2: SGHVS, FQNEAQ. The CDR3 sequence is 15 residues long. V gave up 1 base and J gave up 3 bases, with 10 bases separating them. The CDR3 coding sequence is TGTGCCAGCAGCTTAGAGAGGTGGATCAATCAGCCCCAGCATTTT. Translated, it gives CASSLERWINQPQHF. Based on the CDR3 plus reference TRBV7-8 and TRBJ1-5, the full variable domain is GAGVSQSPRYKVAKRGQDVALRCDPISGHVSLFWYQQALGQGPEFLTYFQNEAQLDKSGLPSDRFFAERPEGSVSTLKIQRTQQEDSAVYLCASSLERWINQPQHFGDGTRLSIL.

The rearrangement joins TRBV6-6 to TRBJ1-1; D unclear. V lost 2 bases, J lost 2 bases, and 12 bases lay in between. Looked up from germline, CDR1 is MNHNY and CDR2 is SVGAGI (reference sequence). CDR3 length equals 15 residues. In nucleotides, the CDR3 is TGTGCCAGCAGTTACGGGCAGGCCTATAACACTGAAGCTTTCTTT. Translation gives CASSYGQAYNTEAFF.

This clone has just one count. This chain uses TRBV27 with TRBJ2-7; a possible D gene is TRBD2 (6 bases). CDR3 length equals 12 residues. Trimming left V 6 bases short and J 4 bases short, with 10 bases between. Germline V gives CDR1 MNHEY, CDR2 SMNVEV (reference sequence). CDR3 nucleotide sequence: TGTGCCAGCAGCGTTAGCGGTTACGAGCAGTACTTC. This codes for CASSVSGYEQYF.

The chain carries TRBV9 and TRBJ2-5; 8 bases agree with TRBD1. This CDR3 region has 14 residues. The J segment lost 5 bases and the V segment lost 3 bases, leaving 6 bases of the junction unmatched. The germline V gene has CDR1 SGDLS and CDR2 YYNGEE. The CDR3 region has the DNA TGTGCCAGCAGCGCCGGGACAGGTCATGAGACCCAGTACTTC. It translates to CASSAGTGHETQYF.

This clone appeared a single time. The rearrangement joins TRBV9 to TRBJ2-1, with D hard to call. V lost 3 bases and J 9 bases, leaving 10 bases between the germline ends. CDR3 length equals 12 residues. Germline CDR1 is SGDLS and CDR2 is YYNGEE. The DNA of the CDR3 is TGTGCCAGCAGCGAGTCGGGTGGTGAGCAGTTCTTC. Residues: CASSESGGEQFF.

The rearrangement uses TRBV5-7 and TRBJ2-2; 7 nucleotides line up with TRBD2. Being an ORF, TRBV5-7 has a function that is uncertain. The V and J ends lost 4 bases and 1 base, in that order; junction bases with no gene match: 16. CDR3 length: 19 amino acids. CDR3 in amino acids: CASSQLMARWGGNTGELFF. The CDR3 bases are TGTGCCAGCAGCCAGTTGATGGCCCGATGGGGGGGGAACACCGGGGAGCTGTTTTTT.

The CDR3 sequence: CASSVDGGASTDTQYF. CDR3 coding DNA: TGTGCCAGCAGCGTAGATGGGGGGGCTAGCACAGATACGCAGTATTTT. V is TRBV9 and J is TRBJ2-3, with a weak D call TRBD2 (7 bases). Per germline, CDR1 SGDLS and CDR2 YYNGEE. V was clipped by 0 bases and J by 0 bases, with 11 bases between them. There are 16 residues in the CDR3.

This sequence joins TRBV6-6 and TRBJ2-5, with D maybe TRBD1 (6 bases). The CDR3 loop spans 14 amino acids. The germline gives CDR1 MNHNY, CDR2 SVGAGI (reference sequence). V dropped 5 bases and J dropped 1 base, with 11 bases sitting between them. For the CDR3, the DNA is TGTGCCAGCAGTACTCAGGGGATCCAAGAGACCCAGTACTTC. Translation gives CASSTQGIQETQYF.

J is TRBJ1-6 and V is TRBV7-9; no definite D call. CDR3 size: 17 residues. Looked up from germline, CDR1 is SEHNR and CDR2 is FQNEAQ (reference sequence). V was pared by 2 bases and J by 1 base, with 12 bases between. The CDR3 bases are TGTGCCAGCAGCTTATTCGAATCTGGGTCCTATAATTCACCCCTCCACTTT. Translation gives CASSLFESGSYNSPLHF.

V is TRBV9 and J is TRBJ1-2; TRBD1 is a possible D gene (5 bases). Germline V gives CDR1 SGDLS, CDR2 YYNGEE. The CDR3 totals 14 residues. V lost 0 bases, J lost 7 bases, and 13 bases lay in between. The CDR3 region has the DNA TGTGCCAGCAGCGTAGGGGGGGACCCAGGTGGCTACACCTTC. Encoded protein: CASSVGGDPGGYTF.

This clone has only one observation. V is TRBV11-2 and J is TRBJ2-2; D not resolved. CDR1 SGHAT and CDR2 FQNNGV come from the germline V gene. The CDR3 sequence is 16 residues long. V gave up 6 bases and J gave up 9 bases, with 23 bases separating them. The CDR3 nucleotides are TGTGCCAGCAGTTTTTCCGACCCCCTTATACCATGGGAGCTGTTTTTT. Encoded protein: CASSFSDPLIPWELFF. Combining the CDR3 with reference TRBV11-2 and TRBJ2-2 gives the whole variable domain EAGVAQSPRYKIIEKRQSVAFWCNPISGHATLYWYQQILGQGPKLLIQFQNNGVVDDSQLPKDRFSAERLKGVDSTLKIQPAKLEDSAVYLCASSFSDPLIPWELFFGEGSRLTVL.

The chain carries TRBV7-8 and TRBJ2-1; D tentatively fits TRBD1 or TRBD2 (5 bases each). The germline V gene encodes CDR1 SGHVS and CDR2 FQNEAQ. This CDR3 region has 15 residues. Trimming took off 5 bases at V and 4 bases at J, with 15 bases between the two ends. The CDR3 bases are TGTGCCAGCAGCGGCCGGGACGGCACGTACAATGAGCAGTTCTTC. This sequence encodes CASSGRDGTYNEQFF.

The chain joins TRBV11-2 to TRBJ1-1; D is uncertain. The CDR3 totals 16 residues. V shed 5 bases and J shed 7 bases, with 23 bases lying between them. Looked up from germline, CDR1 is SGHAT and CDR2 is FQNNGV. This chain's CDR3 is CASSNEWGSGKIEAFF. The CDR3 DNA sequence: TGTGCCAGCAGCAACGAGTGGGGTTCCGGCAAAATTGAAGCTTTCTTT.

This clone showed up just a few times. This sequence joins TRBV6-5 and TRBJ1-6; D not certain. Germline CDR1 reads MNHEY; CDR2 reads SVGAGI. The CDR3 totals 13 residues. The CDR3 loop is CVTRSSYNSPLHF. CDR3 sequence (DNA): TGTGTCACAAGGAGCTCCTATAATTCACCCCTCCACTTT.

The chain employs TRBV4-2 and TRBJ1-6; weak D call: TRBD1 (5 bases). Germline assignment: CDR1 LGHNA and CDR2 YNFKEQ. This CDR3 spans 14 amino acids. Trimming pared 4 bases from V and 3 bases from J, leaving 7 bases between. CDR3 sequence (DNA): TGTGCCAGCAGCCCAGACAGCTATAATTCACCCCTCCACTTT. Amino acids: CASSPDSYNSPLHF.

This clone was detected only a few times. This CDR3 is CASSQDPAGVGTDTQYF. The CDR3 DNA sequence: TGTGCCAGCAGCCAAGATCCGGCAGGGGTTGGCACAGATACGCAGTATTTT. The gene calls are TRBV14 and TRBJ2-3; weak D call: TRBD1 (6 bases). This CDR3 has 17 residues. V shed 0 bases and J shed 1 base, with 14 bases lying between them. Germline lookup yields CDR1 SGHDN and CDR2 FVKESK. The variable domain in full, with the rest retrieved from reference TRBV14 and TRBJ2-3, is EAGVTQFPSHSVIEKGQTVTLRCDPISGHDNLYWYRRVMGKEIKFLLHFVKESKQDESGMPNNRFLAERTGGTYSTLKVQPAELEDSGVYFCASSQDPAGVGTDTQYFGPGTRLTVL.

The rearrangement links TRBV21-1 to TRBJ2-6; TRBD2 is the table's D call and was not checked against the DNA. TRBV21-1 is tagged as a pseudogene. The CDR3 covers 16 residues. CDR3: CASSPKRSIGANVLTF. CDR3 coding DNA: TGTGCCAGCAGCCCCAAGAGGTCGATCGGGGCCAACGTCCTGACTTTC.

In its sample, this clone is medium-sized (0.01 to 0.1%). The rearrangement joins TRBV7-8 to TRBJ2-4; 7 bases are shared with TRBD2. This CDR3 has 18 amino acids. CDR1 SGHVS and CDR2 FQNEAQ come from the germline V gene. The ends lost 4 bases at V and 1 base at J; junction bases unmatched: 13. The CDR3 loop reads CASSSTTFGGGAKNIQYF. The CDR3 DNA follows: TGTGCCAGCAGCTCCACTACCTTTGGGGGAGGGGCCAAAAACATTCAGTACTTC.